This is a list of T cell receptor beta chains from one sample in a study of post-analysis software for immune sequencing data. TCRdb re-called the PCR reads through MiXCR, storing one row per CDR3 protein. The sample has about 620,000 distinct CDR3 sequences, roughly 40% seen once. Material: blood. These receptors all come from a girl aged 10-17 years with multiple sclerosis. CDR3s include the opening cysteine and the closing phenylalanine or tryptophan. The order of the fields is clone size, J gene, V gene, D gene, CDR3 protein, CDR3 DNA. D genes are given only for firm matches. The size of a clone is reported for some rows only, either as once, few or many, or as a class for expanded clones.

size: .; J: TRBJ2-5; V: TRBV30; D: .; CDR3: CAWSGGAETQYF; DNA: TGTGCCTGGAGTGGAGGGGCAGAGACCCAGTACTTC
size: .; J: TRBJ1-1; V: TRBV28; D: .; CDR3: CASSRLRGNTEAFF; DNA: TGTGCCAGCAGTCGCCTCAGGGGGAACACTGAAGCTTTCTTT
size: .; J: TRBJ1-1; V: TRBV5-1; D: .; CDR3: CASSLDRVTNTEAFF; DNA: TGCGCCAGCAGCTTGGACAGGGTCACCAACACTGAAGCTTTCTTT
size: few; J: TRBJ2-7; V: TRBV11-2; D: TRBD1; CDR3: CASSPRDRLYHEQYF; DNA: TGTGCCAGCAGCCCAAGGGACAGGCTATACCACGAGCAGTACTTC
size: few; J: TRBJ2-5; V: TRBV24-1; D: TRBD2; CDR3: CATSESGGEETQYF; DNA: TGTGCCACCAGTGAGAGCGGGGGAGAAGAGACCCAGTACTTC
size: .; J: TRBJ2-3; V: TRBV29-1; D: .; CDR3: CSVDAQASTDTQYF; DNA: TGCAGCGTTGACGCGCAGGCCAGCACAGATACGCAGTATTTT
size: .; J: TRBJ2-7; V: TRBV12-3/TRBV12-4; D: TRBD1; CDR3: CASSFEGAFRDEQYF; DNA: TGTGCCAGCAGTTTTGAGGGGGCATTTCGGGACGAGCAGTACTTC
size: .; J: TRBJ2-5; V: TRBV20-1; D: .; CDR3: CSSKTIHGAQYF; DNA: TGCAGTTCCAAGACCATTCATGGGGCCCAGTACTTC
size: .; J: TRBJ2-7; V: TRBV10-3; D: TRBD1; CDR3: CAISEKGGQGTEQYF; DNA: TGTGCCATCAGTGAGAAGGGTGGACAGGGAACCGAGCAGTACTTC
size: few; J: TRBJ2-5; V: TRBV7-2; D: .; CDR3: CASSPSGAGQETQYF; DNA: TGTGCCAGCAGCCCCTCGGGGGCCGGTCAAGAGACCCAGTACTTC
size: .; J: TRBJ2-1; V: TRBV4-1; D: .; CDR3: CASRNLGTYEQFF; DNA: TGCGCCAGCAGGAACCTGGGGACCTACGAGCAGTTCTTC
size: .; J: TRBJ1-1; V: TRBV12-3/TRBV12-4; D: TRBD1; CDR3: CATGTGNTEAFF; DNA: TGTGCTACCGGGACAGGGAACACTGAAGCTTTCTTT
size: few; J: TRBJ1-5; V: TRBV21-1; D: .; CDR3: CASSRVHRGCQPQHF; DNA: TGTGCCAGCAGTCGCGTCCACAGGGGATGTCAGCCCCAGCATTTT
size: .; J: TRBJ1-1; V: TRBV12-3/TRBV12-4; D: .; CDR3: CASSYPTGNTEAFF; DNA: TGTGCCAGCAGCTACCCGACAGGAAACACTGAAGCTTTCTTT
size: few; J: TRBJ2-1; V: TRBV12-3/TRBV12-4; D: .; CDR3: CASRTTYRLPRSYNEQFF; DNA: TGTGCCAGCAGAACCACCTACAGGCTTCCCCGGTCCTACAATGAGCAGTTCTTC
size: .; J: TRBJ2-1; V: TRBV6-4; D: .; CDR3: CASRKIYNEQFF; DNA: TGTGCCAGCAGGAAAATATACAATGAGCAGTTCTTC
size: .; J: TRBJ1-2; V: TRBV5-1; D: TRBD1; CDR3: CASRPGDRDGYTF; DNA: TGCGCCAGCAGGCCCGGAGACAGGGATGGCTACACCTTC
size: once; J: TRBJ2-1; V: TRBV5-1; D: .; CDR3: CASRPQTASSYNEQFF; DNA: TGCGCCAGCAGGCCCCAAACAGCCAGCTCCTACAATGAGCAGTTCTTC
size: few; J: TRBJ2-3; V: TRBV5-5; D: .; CDR3: CASSFHTDTQYF; DNA: TGTGCCAGCAGCTTCCACACAGATACGCAGTATTTT
size: few; J: TRBJ2-1; V: TRBV5-1; D: TRBD1; CDR3: CASSLSQGVMYNEQFF; DNA: TGCGCCAGCAGCTTGTCGCAGGGGGTCATGTACAATGAGCAGTTCTTC
size: .; J: TRBJ2-7; V: TRBV9; D: .; CDR3: CASSVGRSSYEQYF; DNA: TGTGCCAGCAGCGTAGGAAGGAGCTCCTACGAGCAGTACTTC
size: .; J: TRBJ2-3; V: TRBV7-3; D: TRBD2; CDR3: CASSFSSGAPTDTQYF; DNA: TGTGCCAGCAGCTTTTCTAGCGGGGCCCCCACAGATACGCAGTATTTT
size: .; J: TRBJ2-3; V: TRBV29-1; D: TRBD1; CDR3: CSVRETGVTDTQYF; DNA: TGCAGCGTCCGGGAGACAGGGGTGACAGATACGCAGTATTTT
size: few; J: TRBJ1-2; V: TRBV7-2; D: .; CDR3: CASRAKPVGYTF; DNA: TGTGCCAGCAGGGCCAAGCCCGTAGGCTACACCTTC